These 18 T cell receptor beta chains were all obtained from the same sample, sequenced in a study of PD-1 blockade in classical Hodgkin lymphoma. Time point noted: cycle 4 day 1 (C4D1), after less than 7 weeks of nivolumab. Every single patient, without exception, relapsed after autologous stem cell transplantation, and brentuximab vedotin exposure varied. Assay: immunoSEQ multiplex PCR; the TCRdb copy retains only in-frame clones and omits some. The repertoire holds 20,000 to 25,000 clones, with about 70% as singletons. Sequences were derived from peripheral blood mononuclear cells (PBMCs), sampled before the fourth cycle of nivolumab. The source of these receptors is a human donor with classical Hodgkin lymphoma.

The chain joins TRBV4-3 to TRBJ2-3, with a weak D call TRBD2 (6 bases). CDR3 length: 18 amino acids. V was clipped by 0 bases and J by 1 base, with 17 bases between them. Per germline, CDR1 LGHNA and CDR2 YSLEER. CDR3 sequence reads: CASSQDYLTGSGTDTQYF. The CDR3 nucleotides are TGCGCCAGCAGCCAAGATTATCTAACCGGGAGTGGCACAGATACGCAGTATTTT.

The rearrangement links TRBV19 to TRBJ1-3, with D hard to call. Germline loops: CDR1 LNHDA, CDR2 SQIVND (reference sequence). Trimming pared 1 base from V and 1 base from J, leaving 5 bases between. This CDR3 contains 14 residues. CDR3 nucleotides: TGTGCCAGTAGTATAGCACCATCTGGAAACACCATATATTTT. Its protein product is CASSIAPSGNTIYF.

V gene TRBV4-3 combines with J gene TRBJ2-5, with 9 bases fitting TRBD1. This CDR3 has 19 amino acids. Germline lookup yields CDR1 LGHNA and CDR2 YSLEER. V shed 2 bases and J 0 bases; nucleotides not matched to a gene: 13. Here the CDR3 DNA reads TGCGCCAGCAGCCAAACCGGGACAGGGAGGGGATTGTACCAAGAGACCCAGTACTTC. This encodes CASSQTGTGRGLYQETQYF.

The chain uses TRBV6-6 and TRBJ1-6, with D perhaps TRBD1 (5 bases). The V end was cut by 0 bases, the J end by 7 bases, with 10 bases between. The CDR3 has 15 amino acids. The germline CDR1 and CDR2 sequences are MNHNY and SVGAGI (reference sequence). CDR3 sequence (DNA): TGTGCCAGCAGTTACTCGATCGGGGGGAATTCACCCCTCCACTTT. Translated, it gives CASSYSIGGNSPLHF.

The rearrangement links TRBV6-5 to TRBJ1-3; D is undetermined. In germline, CDR1 is MNHEY, CDR2 SVGAGI. This CDR3 is built from 14 residues. Trimming removed 2 bases at V and 0 bases at J, with 5 bases between. CDR3 nucleotides: TGTGCCAGCAGTTACCGGGACTCTGGAAACACCATATATTTT. Its protein is CASSYRDSGNTIYF.

The chain is built from TRBV2 and TRBJ1-2; tentatively, D is TRBD1 (5 bases). The CDR3 spans 14 residues. CDR1 is SNHLY, CDR2 FYNNEI, per germline. Trimming took 8 bases from V and 7 from J, leaving 20 bases between them. The CDR3 DNA reads TGTGCCAGCGTATTCGAGGGACTTGCGGTTGGCTACACCTTC. Its protein is CASVFEGLAVGYTF.

This sequence joins TRBV2 and TRBJ2-2, with TRBD1 identical over 10 bases. The CDR3 extends over 14 amino acids. After removal of 6 bases from V and 6 bases from J, the junction contained 4 bases not matched to a gene. The germline V gene has CDR1 SNHLY and CDR2 FYNNEI. The CDR3 is CASRGTGAPGELFF. DNA of the CDR3: TGTGCCAGCAGGGGGACAGGGGCCCCCGGGGAGCTGTTTTTT.

The chain uses TRBV27 and TRBJ1-2, with 11 bases that match TRBD1. Germline assignment: CDR1 MNHEY and CDR2 SMNVEV (reference sequence). The CDR3 runs to 15 residues. V dropped 2 bases and J dropped 2; count of bases not matched to a gene: 1. CDR3 sequence (DNA): TGTGCCAGCAGTTTAAGGACAGGGGGCAACTATGGCTACACCTTC. This codes for CASSLRTGGNYGYTF.

This clone was found a few times. The chain couples TRBV5-6 to TRBJ1-4; D is perhaps TRBD1 (5 bases). This CDR3 has 12 amino acids. Looked up from germline, CDR1 is SGHDT and CDR2 is YYEEEE. Trimming left V 2 bases short and J 11 bases short, with 10 bases between. This CDR3 reads CASSLTGGKLFF. CDR3 nucleotide sequence: TGTGCCAGCAGCTTAACCGGGGGGAAACTGTTTTTT. The full variable domain, its missing parts supplied by reference TRBV5-6 and TRBJ1-4, is DAGVTQSPTHLIKTRGQQVTLRCSPKSGHDTVSWYQQALGQGPQFIFQYYEEEERQRGNFPDRFSGHQFPNYSSELNVNALLLGDSALYLCASSLTGGKLFFGSGTQLSVL.

This chain joins TRBV5-6 and TRBJ1-2; a weak D match, TRBD1 (6 bases). Trimming removed 4 bases at V and 4 bases at J, with 14 bases between. Germline CDR1 SGHDT, CDR2 YYEEEE. CDR3 length: 14 amino acids. In nucleotides, the CDR3 is TGTGCCAGCAGCCCGGGGGCGGTGGGCTATGGCTACACCTTC. Encoded protein: CASSPGAVGYGYTF.

The chain joins TRBV2 to TRBJ2-7; D ambiguous. This CDR3 comprises 12 residues. The germline V gene has CDR1 SNHLY and CDR2 FYNNEI. V lost 5 bases and J 4 bases, leaving 9 bases between the germline ends. The DNA for the CDR3 is TGTGCCAGCAGTTCCCGGGTTTACGAGCAGTACTTC. Translation gives CASSSRVYEQYF.

In this sample, this clone turned up once. A junction boundary mismatches the germline segment, possibly from a read error. The chain couples TRBV10-3 to TRBJ2-7, with 10 bases that match TRBD1. The CDR3 sequence is 13 residues long. Germline V CDR1 and CDR2: ENHRY, SYGVKD. The CDR3 sequence: CAISPTGTGVPGF. DNA for the CDR3: TGTGCCATCAGTCCAACCGGGACAGGGGTTCCGGGCTTC.

The chain combines TRBV5-1 with TRBJ1-2; the D gene is possibly TRBD1 (6 bases). Germline V CDR1 and CDR2: SGHRS, YFSETQ. Trimming pared 0 bases from V and 3 bases from J, leaving 15 bases between. The CDR3 is 16 amino acids. The CDR3, as DNA: TGCGCCAGCAGCTTGGGGTACAGGGCGTCGCACTATGGCTACACCTTC. Protein: CASSLGYRASHYGYTF.

This clone appeared a few times. The chain carries TRBV30 and TRBJ1-2; D is unclear. Germline lookup yields CDR1 GTSNPN and CDR2 SVGIG (reference sequence). This CDR3 is 13 amino acids long. Trimming took off 1 base at V and 4 bases at J, with 10 bases between the two ends. The CDR3 DNA reads TGTGCCTGGAGTGATTTCGGAATCTATGGCTACACCTTC. Its translation: CAWSDFGIYGYTF.

CDR3 in amino acids: CAIRTVAYEQYF. CDR3 nucleotides: TGTGCCATCCGGACGGTGGCCTACGAGCAGTACTTC. The genes are TRBV6-5 and TRBJ2-7; no reliable D call. The CDR3 covers 12 residues. Trimming removed 10 bases at V and 2 bases at J, with 12 bases between. Germline V gives CDR1 MNHEY, CDR2 SVGAGI.

V usage is TRBV7-2 and J usage is TRBJ1-5, with 8 bases that match TRBD1. The CDR3 is 14 amino acids. The V gene end was trimmed by 5 bases and the J gene end by 11 bases; junction bases not matched to a gene: 11. Germline V gives CDR1 SGHTA, CDR2 FQGNSA. The CDR3 DNA reads TGTGCCAGCAGCCCAGGGGGCGCACAGGTGGCCCAGCATTTT. The encoded protein is CASSPGGAQVAQHF.

The gene calls are TRBV6-1 and TRBJ2-7, with 7 nucleotides matching TRBD1. The CDR3 loop spans 14 amino acids. The germline gives CDR1 MNHNS, CDR2 SASEGT. Trimming removed 5 bases from V and 1 base from J; junction bases left unmatched: 5. CDR3 residues: CASSHWGQSYEQYF. CDR3 nucleotide sequence: TGTGCCAGCAGTCATTGGGGACAGTCCTACGAGCAGTACTTC.

This clone occurred a few times. The V call is TRBV7-2, the J call TRBJ1-2; TRBD1 matches 8 bases. There are 13 residues in the CDR3. Germline V gene sequence: CDR1 SGHTA, CDR2 FQGNSA. V was clipped by 5 bases and J by 5 bases; unmatched bases: 4. The CDR3 sequence is CASSPGTGYGYTF. The DNA of the CDR3 is TGTGCCAGCAGCCCCGGGACAGGATATGGCTACACCTTC. The full variable domain, rest sourced from reference TRBV7-2 and TRBJ1-2, is GAGVSQSPSNKVTEKGKDVELRCDPISGHTALYWYRQSLGQGLEFLIYFQGNSAPDKSGLPSDRFSAERTGGSVSTLTIQRTQQEDSAVYLCASSPGTGYGYTFGSGTRLTVV.